The clone carrying this T cell receptor (beta chain) was recorded at least ten times. Its antigen is undetermined. This sample is part of a study of CD8 T cells in ankylosing spondylitis. Quantitative 5'-RACE with molecular barcodes produced the TCR beta libraries. TCRdb re-derived calls from the 5' RACE reads in MiXCR, one entry per CDR3 protein. Seen here are thousands of distinct CDR3 sequences, around 2.3% observed once, and the top ten hold around half. General study results and limits: CD8+ cells made up the disease-linked clones, which were relatively rare in peripheral blood.

The sequence derives from a male donor with ankylosing spondylitis or in good health (not recorded which). Sequenced input: blood, either unsorted or a sorted T cell fraction (not recorded which).

The CDR3 DNA follows: TGTGCCAGCAGCGTAGTTGCGGGAGTGAAAGATACGCAGTATTTT. Residues: CASSVVAGVKDTQYF. The rearrangement uses TRBV9 and TRBJ2-3; 7 bases line up with TRBD2. V lost 0 bases, J lost 5 bases, and 6 bases stayed unmatched. CDR1 and CDR2 from the germline V gene are SGDLS and YYNGEE. The CDR3 is 15 residues long. Full variable domain (missing parts from reference TRBV9 and TRBJ2-3): DSGVTQTPKHLITATGQRVTLRCSPRSGDLSVYWYQQSLDQGLQFLIQYYNGEERAKGNILERFSAQQFPDLHSELNLSSLELGDSALYFCASSVVAGVKDTQYFGPGTRLTVL.